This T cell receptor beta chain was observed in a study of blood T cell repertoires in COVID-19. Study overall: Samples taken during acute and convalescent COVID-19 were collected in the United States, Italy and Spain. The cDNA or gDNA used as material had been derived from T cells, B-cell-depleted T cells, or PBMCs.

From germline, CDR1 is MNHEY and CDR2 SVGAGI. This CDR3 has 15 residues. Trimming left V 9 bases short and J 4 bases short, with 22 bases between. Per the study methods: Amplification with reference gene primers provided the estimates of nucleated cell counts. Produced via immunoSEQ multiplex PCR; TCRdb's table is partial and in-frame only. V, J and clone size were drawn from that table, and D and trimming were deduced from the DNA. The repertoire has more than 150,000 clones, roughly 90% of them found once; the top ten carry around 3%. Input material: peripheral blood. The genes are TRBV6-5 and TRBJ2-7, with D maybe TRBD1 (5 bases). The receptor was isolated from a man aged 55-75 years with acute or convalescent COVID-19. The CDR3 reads CASNDGPQARYEQYF. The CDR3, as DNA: TGTGCCAGTAATGACGGGCCACAGGCCAGATACGAGCAGTACTTC.